The 5 T cell receptor beta chains reported below all come from one sample, sequenced in a study of Ad26.COV2.S vaccination and SARS-CoV-2 variants. Only in-frame clones appear in the TCRdb table, and some are missing; sequencing was by immunoSEQ multiplex PCR. Of about 350,000 clones listed, roughly 90% were seen once; the top ten hold roughly 5%. Treatment noted: around 19 received Ad26.COV2.S at low or high dose, single or two shots; five or six received placebo; per-sample allocation not given. After the first vaccine or placebo injection, samples were drawn on day 63. The sample was peripheral blood, taken in a trial of Ad26.COV2.S vaccine versus placebo. Receptors were obtained from a person between 18 and 65 years old who received the Ad26.COV2.S COVID-19 vaccine or a placebo.

The V gene is TRBV5-1, the J gene TRBJ2-2; the D is unclear. The CDR3 contains 15 residues. Germline V lookup: CDR1 SGHRS, CDR2 YFSETQ. V was cut by 2 bases and J by 0 bases, with 8 bases left in between. Here the CDR3 DNA reads TGCGCCAGCAGCTTTGGGCAGCCGAACACCGGGGAGCTGTTTTTT. This gives the protein CASSFGQPNTGELFF.

V usage is TRBV7-3 and J usage is TRBJ2-2, with D uncertain. The CDR3 consists of 13 residues. The germline gives CDR1 SGHTA, CDR2 FQGTGA. Trimming removed 1 base at V and 5 bases at J, with 5 bases between. CDR3 region: CASSLRVTGELFF. DNA of the CDR3: TGTGCCAGCAGCTTAAGGGTTACCGGGGAGCTGTTTTTT.

The CDR3 DNA reads TGCGCCAGCAGCACCCAGGGGGCCACCGGGGAGCTGTTTTTT. It yields the protein CASSTQGATGELFF. The chain couples TRBV10-2 to TRBJ2-2; TRBD1 agrees at 8 bases. V dropped 6 bases and J dropped 4; count of bases not matched to a gene: 4. Looked up from germline, CDR1 is WSHSY and CDR2 is SAAADI. The CDR3 totals 14 residues.

V is TRBV7-2 and J is TRBJ2-1; 16 bases fit TRBD2. Germline V CDR1 and CDR2: SGHTA, FQGNSA. With 6 bases clipped from V and 12 bases from J, the junction kept 8 bases outside the gene matches. This CDR3 has 15 amino acids. The CDR3 is CASSYSGTSGRAQFF. As DNA, the CDR3 is TGTGCCAGCAGTTATTCCGGGACTAGCGGGAGGGCGCAGTTCTTC.

This clone was recorded once. This chain uses TRBV23-1 with TRBJ2-4, with 8 bases identical to TRBD2. TRBV23-1 is assigned to the ORF class and has an uncertain function. The CDR3 runs 16 residues. V dropped 11 bases and J dropped 0; count of bases not matched to a gene: 12. The CDR3 DNA reads TGCGCCCGGCCGGGACTAGGGGAGGTAGCCAAAAACATTCAGTACTTC. This codes for CARPGLGEVAKNIQYF.